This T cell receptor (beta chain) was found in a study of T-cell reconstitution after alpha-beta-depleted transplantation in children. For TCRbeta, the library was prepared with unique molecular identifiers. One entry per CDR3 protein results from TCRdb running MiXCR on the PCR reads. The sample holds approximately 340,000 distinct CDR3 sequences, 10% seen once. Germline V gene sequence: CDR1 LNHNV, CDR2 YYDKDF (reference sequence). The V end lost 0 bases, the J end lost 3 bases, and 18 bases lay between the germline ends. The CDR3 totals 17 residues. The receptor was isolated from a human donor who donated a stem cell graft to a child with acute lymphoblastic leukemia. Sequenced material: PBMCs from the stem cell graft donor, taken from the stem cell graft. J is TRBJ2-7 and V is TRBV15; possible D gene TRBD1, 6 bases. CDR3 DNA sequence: TGTGCCACCAGCAGAGATCAAGTAGGCAGGGGCCTCTACGAGCAGTACTTC. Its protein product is CATSRDQVGRGLYEQYF.